The present entry profiles one TCR beta chain with its context. Its target is unknown. The CDR3 totals 13 residues. Germline V gene lookup returns CDR1 MNHEY and CDR2 SMNVEV (reference sequence). The V and J ends lost 6 bases and 3 bases respectively, with 8 bases between them. The assay was immunoSEQ multiplex PCR, and TCRdb's table has in-frame clones only and misses some. Among fewer than 85,000 clones, over 85% were seen once, and the ten largest hold around 2.5%. This sample was taken from a study of OX40 agonist ivuxolimab in advanced cancers. Study overall: Ivuxolimab, which is an agonistic anti-OX40 (CD134) antibody, was administered to the patients. Melanoma, hepatocellular carcinoma, head and neck or renal cell cancer occurred in dose-escalation patients. General study results and limits: Relatively little clonal expansion, among the lowest observed, appeared in partial responders at 0.1-3.0 mg/kg.

Researchers took blood at baseline, on cycle 4 day 1, and on cycle 7 day 1. The sequence came from an adult with an advanced solid tumor such as melanoma, head and neck, liver or kidney cancer. This rearrangement joins TRBV27 to TRBJ2-2, with D perhaps matching TRBD2 (5 bases). This sample comprised CD4+ or CD8+ T cells sorted from blood, obtained in a trial of the OX40 agonist ivuxolimab. CDR3 coding DNA: TGTGCCAGCAGCGAGCGGCACACCGGGGAGCTGTTTTTT. Encoded protein: CASSERHTGELFF.